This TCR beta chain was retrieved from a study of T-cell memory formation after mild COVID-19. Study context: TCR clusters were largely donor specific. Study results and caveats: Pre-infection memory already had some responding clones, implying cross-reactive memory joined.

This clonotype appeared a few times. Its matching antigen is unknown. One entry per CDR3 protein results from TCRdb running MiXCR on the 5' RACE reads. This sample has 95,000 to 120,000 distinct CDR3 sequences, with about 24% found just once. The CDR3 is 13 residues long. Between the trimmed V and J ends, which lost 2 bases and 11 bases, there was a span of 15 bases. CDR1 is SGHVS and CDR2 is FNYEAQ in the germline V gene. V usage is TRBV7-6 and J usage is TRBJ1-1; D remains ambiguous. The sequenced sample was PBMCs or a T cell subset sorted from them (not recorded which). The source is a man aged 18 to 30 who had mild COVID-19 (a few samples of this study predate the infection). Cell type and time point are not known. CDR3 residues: CASSLSLGSGAFF. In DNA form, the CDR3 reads TGTGCCAGCAGCTTAAGTTTGGGGTCCGGGGCTTTCTTT.